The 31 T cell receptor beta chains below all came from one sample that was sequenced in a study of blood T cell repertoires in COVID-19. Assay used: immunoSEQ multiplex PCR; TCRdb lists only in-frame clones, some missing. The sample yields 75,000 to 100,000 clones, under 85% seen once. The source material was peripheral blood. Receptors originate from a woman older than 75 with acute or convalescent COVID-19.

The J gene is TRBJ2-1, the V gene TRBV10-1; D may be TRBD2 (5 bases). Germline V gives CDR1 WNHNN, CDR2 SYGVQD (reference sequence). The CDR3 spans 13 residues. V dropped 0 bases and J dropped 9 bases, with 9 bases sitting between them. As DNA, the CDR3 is TGCGCCAGCAGTGAGTCGCGAGAGGGTGAGCAGTTCTTC. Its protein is CASSESREGEQFF.

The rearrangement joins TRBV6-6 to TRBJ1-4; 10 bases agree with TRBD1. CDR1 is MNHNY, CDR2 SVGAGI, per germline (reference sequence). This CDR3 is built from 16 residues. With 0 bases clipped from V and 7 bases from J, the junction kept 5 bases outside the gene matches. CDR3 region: CASSYSDWDRGEKLFF. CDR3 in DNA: TGTGCCAGCAGTTACTCGGACTGGGACAGGGGTGAAAAACTGTTTTTT.

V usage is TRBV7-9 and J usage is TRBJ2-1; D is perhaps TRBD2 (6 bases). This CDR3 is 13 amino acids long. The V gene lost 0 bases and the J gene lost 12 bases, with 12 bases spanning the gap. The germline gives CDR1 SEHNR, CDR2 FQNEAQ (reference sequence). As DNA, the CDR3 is TGTGCCAGCAGCTTAGCAGAGGCGGGAACGCAGTTCTTC. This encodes CASSLAEAGTQFF.

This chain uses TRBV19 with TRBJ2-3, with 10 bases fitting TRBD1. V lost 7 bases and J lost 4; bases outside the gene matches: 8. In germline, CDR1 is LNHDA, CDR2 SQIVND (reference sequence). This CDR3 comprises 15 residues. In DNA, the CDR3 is TGTGCCAGTACGAGGACAGGGGGTGCGGCAGATACGCAGTATTTT. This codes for CASTRTGGAADTQYF.

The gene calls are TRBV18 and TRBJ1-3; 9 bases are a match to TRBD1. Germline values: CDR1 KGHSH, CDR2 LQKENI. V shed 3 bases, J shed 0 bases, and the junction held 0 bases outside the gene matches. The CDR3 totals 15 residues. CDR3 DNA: TGTGCCAGCTCACCGGGACAGGGCTCTGGAAACACCATATATTTT. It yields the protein CASSPGQGSGNTIYF.

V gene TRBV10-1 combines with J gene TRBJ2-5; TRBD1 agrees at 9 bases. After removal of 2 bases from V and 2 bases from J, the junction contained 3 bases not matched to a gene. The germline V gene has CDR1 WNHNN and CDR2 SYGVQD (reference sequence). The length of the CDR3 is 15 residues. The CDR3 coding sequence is TGCGCCAGCAGTGAGGGGACAGGGTGGCAAGAGACCCAGTACTTC. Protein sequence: CASSEGTGWQETQYF.

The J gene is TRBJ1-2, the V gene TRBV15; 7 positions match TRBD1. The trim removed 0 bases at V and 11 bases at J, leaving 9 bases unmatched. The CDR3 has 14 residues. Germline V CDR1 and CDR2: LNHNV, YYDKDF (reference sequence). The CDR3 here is CATSRDRTGGGYTF. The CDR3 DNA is TGTGCCACCAGCAGAGATCGGACAGGAGGAGGATACACCTTC.

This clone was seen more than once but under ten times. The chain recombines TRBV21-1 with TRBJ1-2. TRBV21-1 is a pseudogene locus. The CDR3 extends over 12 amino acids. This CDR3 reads CASSTYNYGYTF. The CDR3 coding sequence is TGTGCCAGCAGCACCTATAACTATGGCTACACCTTC.

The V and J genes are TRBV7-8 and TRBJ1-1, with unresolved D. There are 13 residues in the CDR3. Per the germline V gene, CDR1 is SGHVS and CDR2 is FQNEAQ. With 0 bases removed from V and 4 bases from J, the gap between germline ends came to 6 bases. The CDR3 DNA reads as TGTGCCAGCAGCTTAGCACCACTCACTGAAGCTTTCTTT. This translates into CASSLAPLTEAFF.

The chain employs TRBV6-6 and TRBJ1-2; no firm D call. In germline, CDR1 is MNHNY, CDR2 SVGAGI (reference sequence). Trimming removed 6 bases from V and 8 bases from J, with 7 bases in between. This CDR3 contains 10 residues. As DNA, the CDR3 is TGTGCCAGCAGCACACCCGGCTACACCTTC. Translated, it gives CASSTPGYTF.

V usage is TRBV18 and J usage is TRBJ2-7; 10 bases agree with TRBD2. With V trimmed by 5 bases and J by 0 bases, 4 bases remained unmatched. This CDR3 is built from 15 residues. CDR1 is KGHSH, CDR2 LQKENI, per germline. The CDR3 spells CASSEVAGGSYEQYF. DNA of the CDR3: TGTGCCAGCTCAGAGGTAGCGGGAGGCTCCTACGAGCAGTACTTC.

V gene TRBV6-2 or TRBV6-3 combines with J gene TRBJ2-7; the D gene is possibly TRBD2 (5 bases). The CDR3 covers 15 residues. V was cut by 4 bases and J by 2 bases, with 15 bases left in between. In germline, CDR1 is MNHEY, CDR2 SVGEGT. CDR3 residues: CASSFFETTAYEQYF. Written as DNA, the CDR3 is TGTGCCAGCAGTTTCTTCGAGACTACAGCCTACGAGCAGTACTTC.

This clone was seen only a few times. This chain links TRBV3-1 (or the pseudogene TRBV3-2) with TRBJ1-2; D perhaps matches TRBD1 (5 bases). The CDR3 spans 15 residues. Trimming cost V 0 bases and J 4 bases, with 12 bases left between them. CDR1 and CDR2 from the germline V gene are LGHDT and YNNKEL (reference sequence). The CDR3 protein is CASSQDPGVIYGYTF. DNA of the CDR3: TGTGCCAGCAGCCAAGATCCGGGGGTGATCTATGGCTACACCTTC.

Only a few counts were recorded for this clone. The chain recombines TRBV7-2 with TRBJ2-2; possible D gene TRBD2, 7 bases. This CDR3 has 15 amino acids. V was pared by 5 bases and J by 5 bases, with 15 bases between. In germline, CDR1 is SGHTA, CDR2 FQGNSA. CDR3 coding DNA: TGTGCCAGCAGCCAGACTAGCCAGGGGACCGGGGAGCTGTTTTTT. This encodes CASSQTSQGTGELFF.

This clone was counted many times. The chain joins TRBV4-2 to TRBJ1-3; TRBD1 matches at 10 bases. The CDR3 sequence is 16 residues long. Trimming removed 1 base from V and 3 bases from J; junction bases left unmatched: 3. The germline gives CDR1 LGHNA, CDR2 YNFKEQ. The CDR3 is CASSQAGQGYGNTIYF. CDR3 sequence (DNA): TGTGCCAGCAGCCAAGCGGGACAGGGGTATGGAAACACCATATATTTT.

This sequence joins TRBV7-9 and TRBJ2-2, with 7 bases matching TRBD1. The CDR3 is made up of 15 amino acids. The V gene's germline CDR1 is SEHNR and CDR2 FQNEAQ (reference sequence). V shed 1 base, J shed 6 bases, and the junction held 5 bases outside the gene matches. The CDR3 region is CASSLGGRGSGELFF. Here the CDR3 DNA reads TGTGCCAGCAGCTTAGGTGGCAGGGGGTCCGGGGAGCTGTTTTTT.

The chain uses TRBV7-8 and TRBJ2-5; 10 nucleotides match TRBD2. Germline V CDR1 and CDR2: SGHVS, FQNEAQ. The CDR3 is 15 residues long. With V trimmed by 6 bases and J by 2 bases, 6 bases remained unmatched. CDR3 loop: CASSSQREGQETQYF. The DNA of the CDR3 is TGTGCCAGCAGTTCTCAGCGGGAGGGGCAAGAGACCCAGTACTTC.

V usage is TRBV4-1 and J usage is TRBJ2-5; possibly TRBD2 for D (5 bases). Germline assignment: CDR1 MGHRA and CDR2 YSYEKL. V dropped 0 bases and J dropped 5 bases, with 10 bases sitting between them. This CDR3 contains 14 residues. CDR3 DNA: TGCGCCAGCAGCCAAGACCGGGGTAGGGAGACCCAGTACTTC. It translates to CASSQDRGRETQYF.

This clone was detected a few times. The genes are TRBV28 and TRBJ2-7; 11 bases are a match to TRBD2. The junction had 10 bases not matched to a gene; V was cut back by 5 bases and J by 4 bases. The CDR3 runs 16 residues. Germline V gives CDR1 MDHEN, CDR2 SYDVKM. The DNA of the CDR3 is TGTGCCAGCAGTAAGAATACCGGGACTAGCGGTTACGAGCAGTACTTC. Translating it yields CASSKNTGTSGYEQYF.

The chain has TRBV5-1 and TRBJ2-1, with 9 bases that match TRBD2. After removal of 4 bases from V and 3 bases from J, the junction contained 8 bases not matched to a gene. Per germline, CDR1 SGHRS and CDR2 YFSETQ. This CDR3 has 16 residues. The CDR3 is CASSPGYSGSYNEQFF. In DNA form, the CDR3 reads TGCGCCAGCAGCCCGGGATATAGCGGGAGCTACAATGAGCAGTTCTTC.

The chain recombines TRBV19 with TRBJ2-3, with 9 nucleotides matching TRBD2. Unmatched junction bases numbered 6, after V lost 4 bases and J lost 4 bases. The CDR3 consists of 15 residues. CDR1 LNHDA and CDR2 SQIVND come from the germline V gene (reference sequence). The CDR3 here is CASSTRAGGPDTQYF. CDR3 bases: TGTGCCAGTAGTACGAGAGCGGGAGGCCCAGATACGCAGTATTTT.

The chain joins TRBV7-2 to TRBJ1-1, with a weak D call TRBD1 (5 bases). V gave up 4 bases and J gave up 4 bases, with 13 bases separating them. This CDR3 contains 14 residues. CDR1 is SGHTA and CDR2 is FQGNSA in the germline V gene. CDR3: CASSSKGAPTEAFF. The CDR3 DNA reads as TGTGCCAGCAGCTCAAAAGGGGCGCCCACTGAAGCTTTCTTT.

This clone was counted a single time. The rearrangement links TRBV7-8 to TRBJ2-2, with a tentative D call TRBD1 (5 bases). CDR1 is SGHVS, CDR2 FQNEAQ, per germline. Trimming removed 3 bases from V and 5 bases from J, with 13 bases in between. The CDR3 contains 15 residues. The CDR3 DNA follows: TGTGCCAGCAGCTTTTGGCAGGGCCCAACCGGGGAGCTGTTTTTT. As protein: CASSFWQGPTGELFF.

CDR3 loop: CASSSGTFNEQFF. The CDR3 DNA is TGTGCCAGCAGCTCCGGGACTTTCAATGAGCAGTTCTTC. J is TRBJ2-1 and V is TRBV5-4; possible D gene TRBD2, 6 bases. Trimming removed 3 bases at V and 6 bases at J, with 10 bases between. The CDR3 sequence is 13 residues long. Looked up from germline, CDR1 is SGHNT and CDR2 is YYREEE (reference sequence).

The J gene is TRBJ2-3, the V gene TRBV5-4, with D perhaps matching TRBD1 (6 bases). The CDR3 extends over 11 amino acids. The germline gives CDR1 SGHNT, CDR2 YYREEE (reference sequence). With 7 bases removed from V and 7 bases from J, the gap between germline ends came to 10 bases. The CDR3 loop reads CASQGGNTQYF. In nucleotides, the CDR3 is TGTGCCAGCCAAGGGGGAAATACGCAGTATTTT.

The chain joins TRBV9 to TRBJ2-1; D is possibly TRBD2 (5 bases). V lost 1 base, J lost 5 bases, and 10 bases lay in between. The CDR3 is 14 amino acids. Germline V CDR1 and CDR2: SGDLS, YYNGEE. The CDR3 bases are TGTGCCAGCAGCGTAACGGGAAGCAACAATGAGCAGTTCTTC. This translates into CASSVTGSNNEQFF.

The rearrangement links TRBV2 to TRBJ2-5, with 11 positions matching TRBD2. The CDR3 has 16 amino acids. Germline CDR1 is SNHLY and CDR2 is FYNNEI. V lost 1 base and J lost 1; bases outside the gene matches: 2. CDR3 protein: CASSEVAGGFQETQYF. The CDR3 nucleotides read TGTGCCAGCAGTGAAGTAGCGGGAGGGTTCCAAGAGACCCAGTACTTC.

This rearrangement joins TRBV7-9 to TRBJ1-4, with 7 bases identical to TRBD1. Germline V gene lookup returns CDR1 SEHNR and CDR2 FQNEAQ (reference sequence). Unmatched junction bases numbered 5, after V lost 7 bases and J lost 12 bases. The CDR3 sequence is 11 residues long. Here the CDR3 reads CASTTRGELFF. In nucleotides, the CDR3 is TGTGCCAGCACAACCAGGGGGGAACTGTTTTTT.

CDR3 sequence (DNA): TGTGCCAGCAGCTTCCGGACTAGCGGGGTACGAAATGAGCAGTTCTTC. This codes for CASSFRTSGVRNEQFF. V is TRBV7-8 and J is TRBJ2-1, with TRBD2 identical over 12 bases. Germline assignment: CDR1 SGHVS and CDR2 FQNEAQ. J gave up 7 bases and V 3 bases, and 7 bases lay outside the gene matches. This CDR3 region has 16 residues. The whole variable domain, remainder taken from reference TRBV7-8 and TRBJ2-1, is GAGVSQSPRYKVAKRGQDVALRCDPISGHVSLFWYQQALGQGPEFLTYFQNEAQLDKSGLPSDRFFAERPEGSVSTLKIQRTQQEDSAVYLCASSFRTSGVRNEQFFGPGTRLTVL.

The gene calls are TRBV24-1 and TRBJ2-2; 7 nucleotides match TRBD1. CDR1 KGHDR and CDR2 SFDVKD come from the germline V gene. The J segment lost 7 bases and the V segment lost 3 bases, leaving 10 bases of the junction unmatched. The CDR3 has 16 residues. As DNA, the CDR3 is TGTGCCACCAGTGATCCCAGACAGGGACGGGGCGGGGAGCTGTTTTTT. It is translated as CATSDPRQGRGGELFF.

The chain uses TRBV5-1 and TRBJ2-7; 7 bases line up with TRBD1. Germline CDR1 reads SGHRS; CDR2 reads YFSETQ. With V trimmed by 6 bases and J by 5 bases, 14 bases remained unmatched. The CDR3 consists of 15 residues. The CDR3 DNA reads TGCGCCAGCAAGCTACCGAGACAGGGTGGGGACGAGCAGTACTTC. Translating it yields CASKLPRQGGDEQYF.